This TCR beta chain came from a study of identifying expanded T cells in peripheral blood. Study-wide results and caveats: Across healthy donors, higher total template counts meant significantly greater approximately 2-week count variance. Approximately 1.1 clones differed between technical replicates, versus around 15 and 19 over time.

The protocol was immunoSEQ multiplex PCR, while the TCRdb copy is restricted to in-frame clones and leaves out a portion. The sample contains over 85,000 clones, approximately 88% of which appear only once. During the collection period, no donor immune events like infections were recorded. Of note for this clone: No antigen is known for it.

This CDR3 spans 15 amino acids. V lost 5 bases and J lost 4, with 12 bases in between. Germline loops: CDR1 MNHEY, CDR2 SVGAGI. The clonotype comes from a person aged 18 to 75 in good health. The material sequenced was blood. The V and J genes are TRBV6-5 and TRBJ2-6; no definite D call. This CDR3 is CASSLTRAGANVLTF. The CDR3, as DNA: TGTGCCAGCAGTCTTACTCGGGCCGGGGCCAACGTCCTGACTTTC.